The sequence of this T cell receptor (beta chain) was determined in a study of T-cell reconstitution after alpha-beta-depleted transplantation in children. Study-level points and caveats: Some patients' high day-60 TCRbeta diversity was attributed to recipient cells surviving conditioning. Newly made T cells mostly supplied T-cell counts and diversity one year after transplant.

This clonotype was counted between two and nine times. Its antigen is currently unknown. The TCRbeta library was prepared with unique molecular identifiers. TCRdb re-analysed the PCR reads in MiXCR, keeping a single row per CDR3 protein. This sample yields about 58,000 distinct CDR3 sequences, of which less than 55% are seen a single time; around 98% belongs to the top ten. The receptor comes from a male patient younger than 18 who had a stem cell transplant for acute lymphoblastic leukemia, so the T cells may come from the graft donor. The sample here was PBMCs, mostly from graft donor cells, taken 360 days after TCRalphabeta/CD19-depleted stem cell transplant.

CDR3 nucleotide sequence: TGTGCCAGCAGCCCCAACACAGATACGCAGTATTTT. Protein sequence: CASSPNTDTQYF. The J gene is TRBJ2-3, the V gene TRBV7-3, with no clear D. Germline CDR1 is SGHTA and CDR2 is FQGTGA. This CDR3 region has 12 residues. V was clipped by 5 bases and J by 2 bases, with 5 bases between them.